This T cell receptor (beta chain) was captured in a study of T-cell memory formation after mild COVID-19. The wider study: Most TCR clusters belonged to a single donor.

Of note for this clonotype: The antigen remains unidentified. The junction does not match germline at one end; this may be a read error.

UMIs and sample barcodes were carried by the TCR alpha and TCR beta cDNA libraries that 5'RACE produced using constant-segment primers. MiXCR was run by TCRdb on the 5' RACE reads, yielding one entry per CDR3 protein. The repertoire holds about 390,000 distinct CDR3 sequences, with roughly 21% as singletons. There are 13 residues in the CDR3. In germline, CDR1 is LGHNA, CDR2 YSLEER. General study results and limits: There were some responding clones in pre-infection memory, which suggested that cross-reactive memory had joined. Among CD4+ contracting clones, most were CM and EM, and CD8+ ones EMRA.

V gene TRBV4-3 combines with J gene TRBJ1-4; D ambiguous. The material sequenced was PBMCs or a T cell subset sorted from them (not recorded which). The TCR sequence derives from an adult woman who had mild COVID-19 (a few samples of this study predate the infection). Cell type and time point are not known. CDR3 in DNA: TGCGCCAGCAGCCAAGATCGGGGTACGGGCACTCAATTT. The encoded protein is CASSQDRGTGTQF.